The next 8 T cell receptor beta chains were all read from a single sample in a study of T cells in Graves' hyperthyroidism and ophthalmopathy. Researchers took RNA transcripts and amplified the TCR beta CDR3 regions from them. The HTBI primer set drove a first-round RT-PCR of the TCR CDR3. A single record per CDR3 protein comes from TCRdb applying MiXCR to the multiplex PCR reads. The sample shows 100,000 to 140,000 distinct CDR3 sequences, 16% of them seen only once. The sequencing sample was made of blood. The receptors stem from a woman in her forties or fifties with Graves' hyperthyroidism.

The genes are TRBV19 and TRBJ2-1, with 10 bases identical to TRBD2. The ends lost 7 bases at V and 8 bases at J; junction bases unmatched: 14. CDR3 length: 16 residues. The germline V gene encodes CDR1 LNHDA and CDR2 SQIVND (reference sequence). For the CDR3, the DNA is TGTGCCAGTACCTCCCTAGCGGGAGTTTCCTATCATGAGCAGTTCTTC. It is translated as CASTSLAGVSYHEQFF.

Written as DNA, the CDR3 is TGCGCCAGCAGCCATGGGGGGTTCGCTGAAGCTTTCTTT. It specifies CASSHGGFAEAFF. This rearrangement joins TRBV5-1 to TRBJ1-1; maybe TRBD1 (5 bases). With 4 bases removed from V and 6 bases from J, the gap between germline ends came to 13 bases. The CDR3 extends over 13 amino acids. Germline CDR1 reads SGHRS; CDR2 reads YFSETQ.

This clonotype has ten or more counts. The genes are TRBV2 and TRBJ1-2; D ambiguous. The CDR3 runs to 13 residues. The V end was cut by 2 bases, the J end by 5 bases, with 9 bases between. In germline, CDR1 is SNHLY, CDR2 FYNNEI. The CDR3 DNA reads TGTGCCAGCAGTGAATTAAGGGTATATGGCTACACCTTC. This gives the protein CASSELRVYGYTF.

In its sample, this clonotype was seen many times. The V call is TRBV12-3 or TRBV12-4, the J call TRBJ2-1; maybe TRBD1 (5 bases). V gave up 1 base and J gave up 6 bases, with 10 bases separating them. The CDR3 runs 14 residues. As DNA, the CDR3 is TGTGCCAGCAGTTTAGGCCAGGGCGGCAATGAGCAGTTCTTC. This gives the protein CASSLGQGGNEQFF.

This clonotype appeared many times. The chain uses TRBV20-1 and TRBJ2-3, with D perhaps matching TRBD1 (6 bases). The ends were cut back, 4 bases at V and 1 base at J, with 15 bases in the middle. This CDR3 region has 15 residues. Per the germline V gene, CDR1 is DFQATT and CDR2 is SNEGSKA (reference sequence). The CDR3 region has the DNA TGCAGTGCTATGATCTTGGCAGGGGGCACAGATACGCAGTATTTT. Encoded protein: CSAMILAGGTDTQYF.

With respect to this clonotype: Likely a read error: the CDR3 ends without its conserved phenylalanine or tryptophan. The chain links TRBV6-5 to TRBJ2-2, with a tentative D call TRBD1 (5 bases). Trimming removed 2 bases from V and 6 bases from J, with 37 bases in between. Looked up from germline, CDR1 is MNHEY and CDR2 is SVGAGI. CDR3 length equals 23 residues. The CDR3 is CASSYPSFTDSVLPPDWAGELFL. For the CDR3, the DNA is TGTGCCAGCAGTTACCCATCCTTTACCGACAGTGTCCTTCCTCCCGATTGGGCCGGGGAGCTGTTTCTT.

The CDR3 loop reads CASSPVPAAETQYF. The CDR3, as DNA: TGTGCCAGCTCACCAGTACCGGCGGCAGAGACCCAGTACTTC. The J gene is TRBJ2-5, the V gene TRBV18; D ambiguous. The CDR3 totals 14 residues. The V end was cut by 2 bases, the J end by 4 bases, with 11 bases between. The germline CDR1 and CDR2 sequences are KGHSH and LQKENI.

This clonotype was recorded many times. V usage is TRBV30 and J usage is TRBJ1-6, with 7 bases fitting TRBD1. This CDR3 has 17 amino acids. V shed 1 base, J shed 8 bases, and the junction held 14 bases outside the gene matches. From germline, CDR1 is GTSNPN and CDR2 SVGIG (reference sequence). The CDR3 protein is CAWSGVKTGLRDSPLHF. The CDR3 region has the DNA TGTGCCTGGAGTGGAGTCAAGACAGGGTTGCGGGATTCACCCCTCCACTTT.